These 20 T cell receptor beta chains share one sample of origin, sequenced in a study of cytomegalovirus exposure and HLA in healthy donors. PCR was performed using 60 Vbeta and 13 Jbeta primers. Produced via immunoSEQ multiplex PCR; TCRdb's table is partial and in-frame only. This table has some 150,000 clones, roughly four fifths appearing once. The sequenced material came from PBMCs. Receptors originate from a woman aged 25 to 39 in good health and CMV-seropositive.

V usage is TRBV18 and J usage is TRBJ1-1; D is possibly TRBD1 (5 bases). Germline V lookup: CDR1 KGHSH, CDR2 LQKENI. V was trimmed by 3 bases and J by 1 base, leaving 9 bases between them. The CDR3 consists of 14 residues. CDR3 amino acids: CASSPWQGNTEAFF. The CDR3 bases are TGTGCCAGCTCACCGTGGCAGGGGAACACTGAAGCTTTCTTT.

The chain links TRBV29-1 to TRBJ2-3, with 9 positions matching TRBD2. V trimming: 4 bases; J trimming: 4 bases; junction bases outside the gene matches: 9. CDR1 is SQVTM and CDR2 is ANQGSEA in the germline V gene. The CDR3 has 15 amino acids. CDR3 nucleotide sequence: TGCAGCGTTGCGGGGGTAGCGGGAGCGGCAGATACGCAGTATTTT. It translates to CSVAGVAGAADTQYF.

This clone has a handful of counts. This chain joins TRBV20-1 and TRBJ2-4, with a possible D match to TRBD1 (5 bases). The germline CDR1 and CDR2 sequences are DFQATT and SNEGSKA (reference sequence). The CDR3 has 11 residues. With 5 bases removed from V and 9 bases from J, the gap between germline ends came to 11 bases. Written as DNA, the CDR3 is TGCAGTGCTTTCAGGGAAGGCATTCAGTACTTC. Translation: CSAFREGIQYF.

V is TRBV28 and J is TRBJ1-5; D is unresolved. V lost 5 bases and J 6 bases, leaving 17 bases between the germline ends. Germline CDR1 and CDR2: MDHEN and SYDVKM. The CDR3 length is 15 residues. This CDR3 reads CASSTQATRPQPQHF. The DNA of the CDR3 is TGTGCCAGCAGTACGCAGGCCACGCGTCCTCAGCCCCAGCATTTT.

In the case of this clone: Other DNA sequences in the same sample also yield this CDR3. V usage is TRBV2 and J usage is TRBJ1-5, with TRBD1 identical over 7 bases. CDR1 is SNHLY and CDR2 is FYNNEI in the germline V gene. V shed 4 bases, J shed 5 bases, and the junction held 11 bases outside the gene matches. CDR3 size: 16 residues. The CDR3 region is CASSGDGTVFDQPQHF. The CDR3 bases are TGTGCCAGCAGTGGAGACGGGACAGTCTTTGATCAGCCCCAGCATTTT. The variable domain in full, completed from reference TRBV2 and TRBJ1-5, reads EPEVTQTPSHQVTQMGQEVILRCVPISNHLYFYWYRQILGQKVEFLVSFYNNEISEKSEIFDDQFSVERPDGSNFTLKIRSTKLEDSAMYFCASSGDGTVFDQPQHFGDGTRLSIL.

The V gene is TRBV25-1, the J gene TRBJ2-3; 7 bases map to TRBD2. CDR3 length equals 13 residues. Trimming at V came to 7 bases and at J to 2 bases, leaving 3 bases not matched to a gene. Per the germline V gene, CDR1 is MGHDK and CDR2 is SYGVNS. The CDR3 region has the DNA TGTGCCAGCACGGGAGGAAACACAGATACGCAGTATTTT. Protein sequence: CASTGGNTDTQYF. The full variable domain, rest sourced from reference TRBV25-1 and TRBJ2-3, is EADIYQTPRYLVIGTGKKITLECSQTMGHDKMYWYQQDPGMELHLIHYSYGVNSTEKGDLSSESTVSRIRTEHFPLTLESARPSHTSQYLCASTGGNTDTQYFGPGTRLTVL.

DNA for the CDR3: TGTGCCAGCAGCTATGGGGTCGGGGAAGAGACCCAGTACTTC. This encodes CASSYGVGEETQYF. The chain couples TRBV9 to TRBJ2-5; TRBD2 might be the D (5 bases). V was trimmed by 4 bases and J by 3 bases, leaving 13 bases between them. Looked up from germline, CDR1 is SGDLS and CDR2 is YYNGEE. The CDR3 is 14 residues long. Variable domain in full (rest from reference TRBV9 and TRBJ2-5): DSGVTQTPKHLITATGQRVTLRCSPRSGDLSVYWYQQSLDQGLQFLIQYYNGEERAKGNILERFSAQQFPDLHSELNLSSLELGDSALYFCASSYGVGEETQYFGPGTRLLVL.

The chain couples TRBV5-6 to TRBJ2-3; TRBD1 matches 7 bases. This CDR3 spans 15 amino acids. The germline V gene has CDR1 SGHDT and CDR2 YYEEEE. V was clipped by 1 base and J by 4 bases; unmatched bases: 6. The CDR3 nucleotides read TGTGCCAGCAGCTTGAGACAGGGCTGGCCAGATACGCAGTATTTT. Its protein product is CASSLRQGWPDTQYF.

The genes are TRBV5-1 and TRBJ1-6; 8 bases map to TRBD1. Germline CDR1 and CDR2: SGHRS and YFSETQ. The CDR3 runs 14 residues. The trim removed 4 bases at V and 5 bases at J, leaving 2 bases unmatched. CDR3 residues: CASSTGQDNSPLHF. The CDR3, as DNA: TGCGCCAGCAGCACGGGACAGGATAATTCACCCCTCCACTTT. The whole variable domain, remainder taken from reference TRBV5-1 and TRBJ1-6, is KAGVTQTPRYLIKTRGQQVTLSCSPISGHRSVSWYQQTPGQGLQFLFEYFSETQRNKGNFPGRFSGRQFSNSRSEMNVSTLELGDSALYLCASSTGQDNSPLHFGNGTRLTVT.

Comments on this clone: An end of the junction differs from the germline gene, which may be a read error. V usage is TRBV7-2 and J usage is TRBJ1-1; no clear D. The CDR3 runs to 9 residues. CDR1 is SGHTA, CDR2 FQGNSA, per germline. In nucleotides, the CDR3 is TGTGCCAGCAGCTTAGACAGCCCTTTT. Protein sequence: CASSLDSPF.

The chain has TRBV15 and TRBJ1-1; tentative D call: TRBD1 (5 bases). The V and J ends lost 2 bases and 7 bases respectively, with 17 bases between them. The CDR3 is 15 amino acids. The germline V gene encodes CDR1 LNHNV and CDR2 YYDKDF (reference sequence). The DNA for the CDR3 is TGTGCCACCAGCAGATATTCAGGGCAGGGTTTTGAAGCTTTCTTT. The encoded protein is CATSRYSGQGFEAFF. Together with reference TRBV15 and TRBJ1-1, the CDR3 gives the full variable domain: DAMVIQNPRYQVTQFGKPVTLSCSQTLNHNVMYWYQQKSSQAPKLLFHYYDKDFNNEADTPDNFQSRRPNTSFCFLDIRSPGLGDTAMYLCATSRYSGQGFEAFFGQGTRLTVV.

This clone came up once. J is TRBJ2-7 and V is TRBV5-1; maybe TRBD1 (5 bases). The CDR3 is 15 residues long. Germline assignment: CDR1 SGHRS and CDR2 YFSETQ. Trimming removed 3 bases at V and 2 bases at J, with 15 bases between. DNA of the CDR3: TGCGCCAGCAGCTCGATCGACAGAACTCCCTACGAGCAGTACTTC. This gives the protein CASSSIDRTPYEQYF.

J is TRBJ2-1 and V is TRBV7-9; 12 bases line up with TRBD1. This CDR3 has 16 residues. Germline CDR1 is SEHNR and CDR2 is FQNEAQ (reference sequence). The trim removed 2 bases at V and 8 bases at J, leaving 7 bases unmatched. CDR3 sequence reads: CASSLMGQGAEDEQFF. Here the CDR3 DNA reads TGTGCCAGCAGCTTAATGGGACAGGGGGCGGAAGATGAGCAGTTCTTC. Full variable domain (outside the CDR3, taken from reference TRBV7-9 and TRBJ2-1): DTGVSQNPRHKITKRGQNVTFRCDPISEHNRLYWYRQTLGQGPEFLTYFQNEAQLEKSRLLSDRFSAERPKGSFSTLEIQRTEQGDSAMYLCASSLMGQGAEDEQFFGPGTRLTVL.

CDR3 bases: TGTGCCAGCAGCCTTGACAGGGGGAGGACCCAGTACTTC. Residues: CASSLDRGRTQYF. V is TRBV7-7 and J is TRBJ2-5; TRBD1 agrees at 9 bases. CDR3 length equals 13 residues. The germline CDR1 and CDR2 sequences are SSHAT and FNYEAQ (reference sequence). V lost 5 bases, J lost 7 bases, and 5 bases stayed unmatched. Supplemented by reference TRBV7-7 and TRBJ2-5, the full variable domain reads GAGVSQSPRYKVTKRGQDVTLRCDPISSHATLYWYQQALGQGPEFLTYFNYEAQPDKSGLPSDRFSAERPEGSISTLTIQRTEQRDSAMYRCASSLDRGRTQYFGPGTRLLVL.

The CDR3 spells CSVSDNTYEQYF. In nucleotides, the CDR3 is TGCAGCGTTAGTGACAATACCTACGAGCAGTACTTC. V is TRBV29-1 and J is TRBJ2-7, with D unresolved. In germline, CDR1 is SQVTM, CDR2 ANQGSEA. The CDR3 covers 12 residues. The V gene lost 5 bases and the J gene lost 2 bases, with 10 bases spanning the gap.

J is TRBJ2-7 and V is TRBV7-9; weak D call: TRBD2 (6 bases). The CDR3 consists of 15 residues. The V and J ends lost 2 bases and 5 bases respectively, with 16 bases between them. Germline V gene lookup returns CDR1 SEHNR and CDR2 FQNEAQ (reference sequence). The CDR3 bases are TGTGCCAGCAGCTTACGTGCGCAGGACTACCACGAGCAGTACTTC. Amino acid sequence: CASSLRAQDYHEQYF.

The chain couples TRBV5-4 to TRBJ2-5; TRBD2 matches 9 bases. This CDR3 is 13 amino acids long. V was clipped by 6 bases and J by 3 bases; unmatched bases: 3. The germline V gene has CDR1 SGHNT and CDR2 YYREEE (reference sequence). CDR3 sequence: CASTRLAEETQYF. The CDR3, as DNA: TGTGCCAGCACCCGACTAGCGGAAGAGACCCAGTACTTC.

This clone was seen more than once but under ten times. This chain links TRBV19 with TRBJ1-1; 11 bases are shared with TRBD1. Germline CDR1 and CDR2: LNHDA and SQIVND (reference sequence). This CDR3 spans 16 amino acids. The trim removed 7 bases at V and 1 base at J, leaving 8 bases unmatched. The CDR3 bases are TGTGCCAGTACCTCGGACAGGGGGCAAGGGAACACTGAAGCTTTCTTT. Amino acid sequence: CASTSDRGQGNTEAFF.

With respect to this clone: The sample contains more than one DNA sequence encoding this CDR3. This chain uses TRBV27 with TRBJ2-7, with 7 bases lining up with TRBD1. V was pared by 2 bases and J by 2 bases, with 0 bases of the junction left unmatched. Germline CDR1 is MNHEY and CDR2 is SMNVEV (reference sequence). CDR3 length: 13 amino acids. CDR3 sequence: CASSLTGAYEQYF. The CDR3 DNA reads TGTGCCAGCAGTTTAACAGGGGCCTACGAGCAGTACTTC.

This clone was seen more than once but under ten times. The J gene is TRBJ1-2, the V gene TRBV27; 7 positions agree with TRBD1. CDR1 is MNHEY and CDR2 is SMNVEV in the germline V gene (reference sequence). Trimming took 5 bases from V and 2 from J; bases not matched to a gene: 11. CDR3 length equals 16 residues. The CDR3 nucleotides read TGTGCCAGCAGTCCATTGACAGGGCTTTACAACTATGGCTACACCTTC. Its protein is CASSPLTGLYNYGYTF.